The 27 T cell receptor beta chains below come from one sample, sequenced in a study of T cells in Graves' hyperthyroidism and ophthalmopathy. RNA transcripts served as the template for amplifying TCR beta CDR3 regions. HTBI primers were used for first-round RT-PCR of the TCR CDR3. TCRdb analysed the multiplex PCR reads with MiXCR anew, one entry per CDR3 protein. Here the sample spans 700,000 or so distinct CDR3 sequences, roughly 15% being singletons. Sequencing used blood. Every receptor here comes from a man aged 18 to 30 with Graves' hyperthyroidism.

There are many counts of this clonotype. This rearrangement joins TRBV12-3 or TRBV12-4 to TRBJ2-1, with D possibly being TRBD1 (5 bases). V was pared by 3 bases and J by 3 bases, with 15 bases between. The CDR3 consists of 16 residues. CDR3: CASSLAPQGFYNEQFF. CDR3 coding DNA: TGTGCCAGCAGTTTGGCCCCTCAGGGATTCTACAATGAGCAGTTCTTC.

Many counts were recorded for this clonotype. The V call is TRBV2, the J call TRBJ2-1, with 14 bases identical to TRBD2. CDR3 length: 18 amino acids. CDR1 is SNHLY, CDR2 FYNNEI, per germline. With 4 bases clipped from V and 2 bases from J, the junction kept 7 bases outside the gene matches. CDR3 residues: CASSGLAGGGVAYNEQFF. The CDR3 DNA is TGTGCCAGCAGTGGACTAGCGGGAGGGGGAGTCGCCTACAATGAGCAGTTCTTC.

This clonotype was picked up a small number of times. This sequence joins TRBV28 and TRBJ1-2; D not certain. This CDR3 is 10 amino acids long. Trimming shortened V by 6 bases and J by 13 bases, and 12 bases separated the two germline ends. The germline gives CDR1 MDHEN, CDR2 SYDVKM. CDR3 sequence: CASSDGRPTF. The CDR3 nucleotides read TGTGCCAGCAGCGACGGGAGGCCCACCTTC.

The CDR3 DNA sequence: TGTGCCAGCAGCGGTCTATTCCACACTGAAGCTTTCTTT. It specifies CASSGLFHTEAFF. The V and J genes are TRBV7-3 and TRBJ1-1; D unclear. Per germline, CDR1 SGHTA and CDR2 FQGTGA. The length of the CDR3 is 13 residues. Trimming took off 5 bases at V and 3 bases at J, with 10 bases between the two ends.

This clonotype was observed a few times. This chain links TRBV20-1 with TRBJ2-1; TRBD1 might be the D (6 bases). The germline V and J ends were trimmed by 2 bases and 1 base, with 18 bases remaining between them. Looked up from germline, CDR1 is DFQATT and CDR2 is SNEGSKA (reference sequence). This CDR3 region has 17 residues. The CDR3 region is CSARSITGSNSYNEQFF. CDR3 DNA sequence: TGCAGTGCTAGATCAATTACAGGGTCCAATTCCTACAATGAGCAGTTCTTC.

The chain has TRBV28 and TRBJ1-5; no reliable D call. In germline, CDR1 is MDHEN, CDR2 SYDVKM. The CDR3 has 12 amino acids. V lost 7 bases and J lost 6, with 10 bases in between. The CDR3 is CASTGIGQPQHF. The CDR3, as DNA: TGTGCCAGCACGGGGATTGGTCAGCCCCAGCATTTT.

CDR3 bases: TGTGCCAGCAGCTCAGGGGGGCTAGCGGGAGAAGAGCAGTACTTC. Its translation: CASSSGGLAGEEQYF. J is TRBJ2-7 and V is TRBV7-2, with TRBD2 matching over 10 bases. Germline assignment: CDR1 SGHTA and CDR2 FQGNSA. With 4 bases clipped from V and 7 bases from J, the junction kept 10 bases outside the gene matches. The length of the CDR3 is 15 residues.

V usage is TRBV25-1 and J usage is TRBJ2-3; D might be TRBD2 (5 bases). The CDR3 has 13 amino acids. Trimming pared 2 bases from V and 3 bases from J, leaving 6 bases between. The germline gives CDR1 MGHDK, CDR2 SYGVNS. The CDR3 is CASSELATDTQYF. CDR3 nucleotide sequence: TGTGCCAGCAGTGAACTAGCTACAGATACGCAGTATTTT.

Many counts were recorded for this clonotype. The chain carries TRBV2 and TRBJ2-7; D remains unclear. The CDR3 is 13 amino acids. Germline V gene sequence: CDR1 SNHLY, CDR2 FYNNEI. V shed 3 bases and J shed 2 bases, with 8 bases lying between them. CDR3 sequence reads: CASSDWQTYEQYF. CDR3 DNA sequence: TGTGCCAGCAGTGATTGGCAGACCTACGAGCAGTACTTC.

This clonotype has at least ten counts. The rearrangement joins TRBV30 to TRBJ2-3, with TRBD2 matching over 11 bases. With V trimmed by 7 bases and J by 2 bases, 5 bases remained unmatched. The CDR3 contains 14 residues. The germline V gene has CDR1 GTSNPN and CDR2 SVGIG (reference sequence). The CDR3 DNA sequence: TGTGCCTATCGGACTAGCGGGTACACAGATACGCAGTATTTT. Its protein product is CAYRTSGYTDTQYF.

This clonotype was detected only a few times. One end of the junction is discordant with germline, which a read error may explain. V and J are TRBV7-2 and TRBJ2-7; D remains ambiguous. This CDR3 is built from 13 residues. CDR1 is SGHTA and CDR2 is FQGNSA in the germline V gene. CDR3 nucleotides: TGTGCCAGCAGCTTGAGTTTGGGCTACGAGCAGTGCTTC. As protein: CASSLSLGYEQCF.

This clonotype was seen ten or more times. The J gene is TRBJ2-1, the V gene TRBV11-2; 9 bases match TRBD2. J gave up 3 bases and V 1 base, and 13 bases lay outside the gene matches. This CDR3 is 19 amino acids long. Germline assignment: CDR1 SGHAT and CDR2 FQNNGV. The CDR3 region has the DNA TGTGCCAGCAGCTTAGTGGGTAGCGGGAGTCCCGCGGTCTACAATGAGCAGTTCTTC. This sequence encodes CASSLVGSGSPAVYNEQFF.

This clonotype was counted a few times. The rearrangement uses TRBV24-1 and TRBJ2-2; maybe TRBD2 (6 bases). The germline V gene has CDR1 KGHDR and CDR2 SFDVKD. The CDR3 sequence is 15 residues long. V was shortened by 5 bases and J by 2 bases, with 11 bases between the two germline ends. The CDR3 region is CATSVGGLNTGELFF. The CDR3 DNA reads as TGTGCCACCAGTGTAGGAGGGTTAAACACCGGGGAGCTGTTTTTT.

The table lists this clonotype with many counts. The CDR3 DNA sequence: TGTGCCAGCAGTGATCTACAGGAGGGGGACACTGAAGCTTTCTTT. Protein sequence: CASSDLQEGDTEAFF. The chain joins TRBV2 to TRBJ1-1; possible D gene TRBD1, 6 bases. Looked up from germline, CDR1 is SNHLY and CDR2 is FYNNEI. V lost 3 bases to trimming and J lost 3 bases, with 14 bases between them. The CDR3 has 15 amino acids. Full variable domain (outside the CDR3, taken from reference TRBV2 and TRBJ1-1): EPEVTQTPSHQVTQMGQEVILRCVPISNHLYFYWYRQILGQKVEFLVSFYNNEISEKSEIFDDQFSVERPDGSNFTLKIRSTKLEDSAMYFCASSDLQEGDTEAFFGQGTRLTVV.

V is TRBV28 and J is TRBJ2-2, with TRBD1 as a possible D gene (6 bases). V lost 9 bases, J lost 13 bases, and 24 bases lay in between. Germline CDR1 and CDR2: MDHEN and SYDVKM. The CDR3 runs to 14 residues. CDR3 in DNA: TGTGCCAGTATTTTCAGAGGGGGATACTTGGGGCTGTTTTTT. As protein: CASIFRGGYLGLFF.

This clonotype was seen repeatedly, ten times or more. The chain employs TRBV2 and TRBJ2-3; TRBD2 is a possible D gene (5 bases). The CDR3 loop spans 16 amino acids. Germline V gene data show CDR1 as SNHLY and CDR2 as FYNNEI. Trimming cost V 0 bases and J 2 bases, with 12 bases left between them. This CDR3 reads CASSEAEVDPTDTQYF. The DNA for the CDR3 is TGTGCCAGCAGTGAAGCGGAGGTGGACCCCACAGATACGCAGTATTTT.

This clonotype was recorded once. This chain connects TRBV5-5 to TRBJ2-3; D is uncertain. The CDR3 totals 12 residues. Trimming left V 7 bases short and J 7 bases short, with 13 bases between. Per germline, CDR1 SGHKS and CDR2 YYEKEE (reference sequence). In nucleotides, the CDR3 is TGTGCCAGCGGCGGTGACACTAATACGCAGTATTTT. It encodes CASGGDTNTQYF.

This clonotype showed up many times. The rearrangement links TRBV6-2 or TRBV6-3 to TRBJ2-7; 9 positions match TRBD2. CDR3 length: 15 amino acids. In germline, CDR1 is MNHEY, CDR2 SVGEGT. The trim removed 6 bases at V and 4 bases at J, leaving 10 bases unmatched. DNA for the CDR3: TGTGCCAGCAGCCTCACTAGCGGGCTGATATACGAGCAGTACTTC. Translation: CASSLTSGLIYEQYF.

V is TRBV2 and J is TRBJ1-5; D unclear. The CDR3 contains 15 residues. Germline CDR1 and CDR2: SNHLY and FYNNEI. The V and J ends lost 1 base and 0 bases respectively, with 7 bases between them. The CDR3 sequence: CASSEGINSNQPQHF. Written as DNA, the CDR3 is TGTGCCAGCAGTGAAGGTATTAATAGCAATCAGCCCCAGCATTTT.

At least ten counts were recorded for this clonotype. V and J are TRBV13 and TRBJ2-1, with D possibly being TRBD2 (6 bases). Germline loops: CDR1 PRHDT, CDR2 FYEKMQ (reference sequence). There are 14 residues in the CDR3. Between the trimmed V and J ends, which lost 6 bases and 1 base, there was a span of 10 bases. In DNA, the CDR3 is TGTGCCAGCAGGGTGGGAGGTTCCTACAATGAGCAGTTCTTC. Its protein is CASRVGGSYNEQFF.

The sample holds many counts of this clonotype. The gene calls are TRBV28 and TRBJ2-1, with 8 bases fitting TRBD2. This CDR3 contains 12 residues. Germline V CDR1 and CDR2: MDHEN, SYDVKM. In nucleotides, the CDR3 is TGTGCGAGCGGGGGTTCCTACAATGAGCAGTTCTTC. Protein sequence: CASGGSYNEQFF. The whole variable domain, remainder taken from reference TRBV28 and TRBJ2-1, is DVKVTQSSRYLVKRTGEKVFLECVQDMDHENMFWYRQDPGLGLRLIYFSYDVKMKEKGDIPEGYSVSREKKERFSLILESASTNQTSMYLCASGGSYNEQFFGPGTRLTVL.

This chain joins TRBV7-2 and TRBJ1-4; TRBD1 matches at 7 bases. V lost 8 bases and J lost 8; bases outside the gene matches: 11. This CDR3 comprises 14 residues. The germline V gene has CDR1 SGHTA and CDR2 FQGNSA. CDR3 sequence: CASSYRGRKEKLFF. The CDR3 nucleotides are TGTGCCAGCTCCTACAGGGGTCGGAAGGAAAAACTGTTTTTT. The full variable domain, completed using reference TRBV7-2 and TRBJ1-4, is GAGVSQSPSNKVTEKGKDVELRCDPISGHTALYWYRQSLGQGLEFLIYFQGNSAPDKSGLPSDRFSAERTGGSVSTLTIQRTQQEDSAVYLCASSYRGRKEKLFFGSGTQLSVL.

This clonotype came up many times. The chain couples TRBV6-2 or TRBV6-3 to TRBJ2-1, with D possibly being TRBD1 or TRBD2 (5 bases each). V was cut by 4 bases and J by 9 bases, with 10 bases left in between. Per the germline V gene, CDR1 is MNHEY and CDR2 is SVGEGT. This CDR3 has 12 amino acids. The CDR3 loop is CASSWGSGEQFF. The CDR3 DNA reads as TGTGCCAGCAGTTGGGGGAGCGGTGAGCAGTTCTTC.

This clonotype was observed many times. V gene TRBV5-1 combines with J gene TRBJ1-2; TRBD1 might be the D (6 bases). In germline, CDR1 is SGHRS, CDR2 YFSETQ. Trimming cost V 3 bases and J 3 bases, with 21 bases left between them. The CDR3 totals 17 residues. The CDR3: CASSSKTGRSQYYGYTF. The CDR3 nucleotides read TGCGCCAGCAGCTCTAAGACAGGCAGGTCCCAGTACTATGGCTACACCTTC.

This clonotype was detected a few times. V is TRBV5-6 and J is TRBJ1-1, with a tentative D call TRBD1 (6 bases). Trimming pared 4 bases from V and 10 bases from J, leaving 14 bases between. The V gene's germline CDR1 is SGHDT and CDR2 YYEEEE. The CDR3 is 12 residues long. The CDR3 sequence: CASSVPGGSAFF. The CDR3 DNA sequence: TGTGCCAGCAGCGTGCCCGGGGGCTCAGCTTTCTTT.

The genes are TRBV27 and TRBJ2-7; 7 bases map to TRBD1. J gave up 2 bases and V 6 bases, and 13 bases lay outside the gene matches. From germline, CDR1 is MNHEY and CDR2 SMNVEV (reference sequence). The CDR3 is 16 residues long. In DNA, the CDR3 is TGTGCCAGCAGACCCGGTGAGGGGGCAATGGCCTACGAGCAGTACTTC. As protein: CASRPGEGAMAYEQYF.

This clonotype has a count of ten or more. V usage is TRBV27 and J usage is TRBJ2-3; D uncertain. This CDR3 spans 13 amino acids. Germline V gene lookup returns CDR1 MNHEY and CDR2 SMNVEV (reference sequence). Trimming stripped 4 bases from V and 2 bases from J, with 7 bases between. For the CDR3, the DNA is TGTGCCAGCAGTTGGGATCCCACAGATACGCAGTATTTT. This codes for CASSWDPTDTQYF.